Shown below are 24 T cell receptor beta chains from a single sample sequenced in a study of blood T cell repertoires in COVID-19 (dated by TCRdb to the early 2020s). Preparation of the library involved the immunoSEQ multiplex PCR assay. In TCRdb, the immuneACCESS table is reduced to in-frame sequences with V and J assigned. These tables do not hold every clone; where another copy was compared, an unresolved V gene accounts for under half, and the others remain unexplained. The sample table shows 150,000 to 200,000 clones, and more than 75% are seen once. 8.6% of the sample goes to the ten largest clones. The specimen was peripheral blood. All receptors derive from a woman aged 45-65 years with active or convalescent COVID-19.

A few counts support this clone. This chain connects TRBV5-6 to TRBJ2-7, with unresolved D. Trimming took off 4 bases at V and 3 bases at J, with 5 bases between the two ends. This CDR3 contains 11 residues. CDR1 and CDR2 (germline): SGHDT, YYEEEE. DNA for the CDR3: TGTGCCAGCAGCATCTACTACGAGCAGTACTTC. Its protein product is CASSIYYEQYF.

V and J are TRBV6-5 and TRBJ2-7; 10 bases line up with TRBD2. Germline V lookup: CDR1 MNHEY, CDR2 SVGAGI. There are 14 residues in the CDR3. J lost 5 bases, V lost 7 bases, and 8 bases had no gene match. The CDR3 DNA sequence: TGTGCCAGCATGGGTAGCGGGAGGAACCACGAGCAGTACTTC. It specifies CASMGSGRNHEQYF.

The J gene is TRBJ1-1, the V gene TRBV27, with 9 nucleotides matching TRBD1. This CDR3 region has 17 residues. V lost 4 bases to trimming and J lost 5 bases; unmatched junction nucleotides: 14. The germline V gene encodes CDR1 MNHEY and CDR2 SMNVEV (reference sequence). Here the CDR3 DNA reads TGTGCCAGCAGTTCCCGTCCCGGGACAGGGTGGTTGACTGAAGCTTTCTTT. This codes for CASSSRPGTGWLTEAFF.

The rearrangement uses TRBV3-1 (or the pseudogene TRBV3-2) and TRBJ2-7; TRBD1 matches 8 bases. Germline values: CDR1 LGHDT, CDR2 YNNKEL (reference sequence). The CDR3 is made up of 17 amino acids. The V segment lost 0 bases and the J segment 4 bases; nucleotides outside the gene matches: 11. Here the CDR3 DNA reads TGTGCCAGCAGCCAAGATTGGCCAGGGGGCTTCATGTACGAGCAGTACTTC. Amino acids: CASSQDWPGGFMYEQYF.

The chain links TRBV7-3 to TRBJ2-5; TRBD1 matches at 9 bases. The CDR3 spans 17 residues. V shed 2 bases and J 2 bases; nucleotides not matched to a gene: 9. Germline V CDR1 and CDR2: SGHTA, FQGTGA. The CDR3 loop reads CASSLRPPGQGQETQYF. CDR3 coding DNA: TGTGCCAGCAGCTTACGCCCACCGGGACAGGGACAAGAGACCCAGTACTTC.

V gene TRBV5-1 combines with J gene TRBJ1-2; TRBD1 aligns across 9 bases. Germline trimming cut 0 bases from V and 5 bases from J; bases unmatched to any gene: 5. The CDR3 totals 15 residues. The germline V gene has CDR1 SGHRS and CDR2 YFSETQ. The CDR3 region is CASSLVGTGTYGYTF. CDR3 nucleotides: TGCGCCAGCAGCTTGGTAGGGACAGGGACGTATGGCTACACCTTC.

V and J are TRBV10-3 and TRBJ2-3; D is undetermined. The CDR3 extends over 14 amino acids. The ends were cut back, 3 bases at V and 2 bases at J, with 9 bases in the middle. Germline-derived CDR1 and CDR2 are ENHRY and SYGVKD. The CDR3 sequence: CAISESRPTDTQYF. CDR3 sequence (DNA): TGTGCCATCAGTGAATCGCGGCCCACAGATACGCAGTATTTT.

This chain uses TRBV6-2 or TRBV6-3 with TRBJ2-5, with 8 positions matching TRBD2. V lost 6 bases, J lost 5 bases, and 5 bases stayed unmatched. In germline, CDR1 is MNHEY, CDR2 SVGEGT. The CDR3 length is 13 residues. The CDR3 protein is CASSGGGGETQYF. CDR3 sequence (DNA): TGTGCCAGCAGCGGGGGGGGCGGGGAGACCCAGTACTTC.

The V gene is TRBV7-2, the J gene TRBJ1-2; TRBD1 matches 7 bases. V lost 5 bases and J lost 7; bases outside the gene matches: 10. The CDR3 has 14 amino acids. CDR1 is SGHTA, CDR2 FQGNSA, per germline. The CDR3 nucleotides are TGTGCCAGCAGCCCACACAGGGGTAGGGCTGGCTACACCTTC. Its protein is CASSPHRGRAGYTF. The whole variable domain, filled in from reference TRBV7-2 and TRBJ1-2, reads GAGVSQSPSNKVTEKGKDVELRCDPISGHTALYWYRQSLGQGLEFLIYFQGNSAPDKSGLPSDRFSAERTGGSVSTLTIQRTQQEDSAVYLCASSPHRGRAGYTFGSGTRLTVV.

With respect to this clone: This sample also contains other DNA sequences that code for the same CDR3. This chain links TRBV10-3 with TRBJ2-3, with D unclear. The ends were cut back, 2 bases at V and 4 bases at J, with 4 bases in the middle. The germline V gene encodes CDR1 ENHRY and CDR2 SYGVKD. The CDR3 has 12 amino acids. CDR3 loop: CAISETADTQYF. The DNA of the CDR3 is TGTGCCATCAGTGAGACTGCAGATACGCAGTATTTT.

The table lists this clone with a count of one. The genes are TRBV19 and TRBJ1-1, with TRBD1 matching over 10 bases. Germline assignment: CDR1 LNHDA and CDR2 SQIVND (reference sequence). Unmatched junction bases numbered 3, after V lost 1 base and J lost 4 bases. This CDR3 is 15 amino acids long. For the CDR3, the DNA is TGTGCCAGTAGTATAGGGACAGGGGGTTTCACTGAAGCTTTCTTT. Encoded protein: CASSIGTGGFTEAFF.

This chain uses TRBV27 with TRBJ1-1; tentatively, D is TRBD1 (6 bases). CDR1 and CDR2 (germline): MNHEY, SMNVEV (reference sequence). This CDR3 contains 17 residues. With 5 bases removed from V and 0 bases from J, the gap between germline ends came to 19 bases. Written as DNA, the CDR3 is TGTGCCAGCAGTCTGCACCGGGACACAAAGATGAACACTGAAGCTTTCTTT. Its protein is CASSLHRDTKMNTEAFF.

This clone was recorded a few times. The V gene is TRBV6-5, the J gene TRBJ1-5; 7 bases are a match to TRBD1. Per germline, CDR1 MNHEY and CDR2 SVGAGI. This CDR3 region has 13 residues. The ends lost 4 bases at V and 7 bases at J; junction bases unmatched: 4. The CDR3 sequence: CASSSPGGQPQHF. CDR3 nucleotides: TGTGCCAGCAGTTCCCCAGGGGGACAGCCCCAGCATTTT.

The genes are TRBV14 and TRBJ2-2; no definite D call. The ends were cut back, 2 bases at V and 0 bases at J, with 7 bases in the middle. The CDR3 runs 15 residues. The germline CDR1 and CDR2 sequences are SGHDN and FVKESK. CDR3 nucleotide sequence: TGTGCCAGCAGCCAATACACAGCGAACACCGGGGAGCTGTTTTTT. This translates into CASSQYTANTGELFF.

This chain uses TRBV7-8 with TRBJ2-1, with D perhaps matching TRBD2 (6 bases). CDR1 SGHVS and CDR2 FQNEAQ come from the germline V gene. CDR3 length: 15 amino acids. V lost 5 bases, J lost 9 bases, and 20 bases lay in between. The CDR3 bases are TGTGCCAGCAGCATACTTAGGGAGGTAGCTCCTGAGCAGTTCTTC. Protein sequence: CASSILREVAPEQFF.

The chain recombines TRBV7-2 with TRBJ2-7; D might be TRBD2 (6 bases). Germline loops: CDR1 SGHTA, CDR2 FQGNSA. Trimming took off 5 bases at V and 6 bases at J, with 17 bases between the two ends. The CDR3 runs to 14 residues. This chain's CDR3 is CASSRAGVEGEQYF. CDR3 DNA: TGTGCCAGCAGCCGCGCCGGGGTGGAGGGCGAGCAGTACTTC.

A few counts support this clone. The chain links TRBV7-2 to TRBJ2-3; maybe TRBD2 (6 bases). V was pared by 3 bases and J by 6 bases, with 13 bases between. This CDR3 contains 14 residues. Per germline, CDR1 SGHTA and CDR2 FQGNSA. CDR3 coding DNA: TGTGCCAGCAGCTTGCGGTGGAGGGATGATACGCAGTATTTT. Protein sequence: CASSLRWRDDTQYF. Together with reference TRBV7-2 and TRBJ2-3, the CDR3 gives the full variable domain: GAGVSQSPSNKVTEKGKDVELRCDPISGHTALYWYRQSLGQGLEFLIYFQGNSAPDKSGLPSDRFSAERTGGSVSTLTIQRTQQEDSAVYLCASSLRWRDDTQYFGPGTRLTVL.

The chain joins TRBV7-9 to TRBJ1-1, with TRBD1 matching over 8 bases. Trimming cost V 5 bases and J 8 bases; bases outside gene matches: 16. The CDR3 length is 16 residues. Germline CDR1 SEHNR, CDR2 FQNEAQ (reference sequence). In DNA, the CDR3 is TGTGCCAGCAGCCCTCTCCCGGGCAGGGGGCCACAAGAAGCTTTCTTT. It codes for CASSPLPGRGPQEAFF.

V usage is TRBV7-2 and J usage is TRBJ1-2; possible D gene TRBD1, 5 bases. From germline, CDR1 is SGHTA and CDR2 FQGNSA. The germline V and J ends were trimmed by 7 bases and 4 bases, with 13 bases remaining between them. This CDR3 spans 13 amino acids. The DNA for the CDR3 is TGTGCCAGCACCCTCGGGGGGGGCTATGGCTACACCTTC. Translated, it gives CASTLGGGYGYTF.

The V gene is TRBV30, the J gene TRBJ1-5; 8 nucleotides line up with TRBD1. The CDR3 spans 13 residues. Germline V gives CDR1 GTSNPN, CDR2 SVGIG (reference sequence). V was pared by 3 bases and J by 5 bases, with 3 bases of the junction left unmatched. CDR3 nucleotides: TGTGCCTGGAGCGCAGGGGGCGATCAGCCCCAGCATTTT. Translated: CAWSAGGDQPQHF.

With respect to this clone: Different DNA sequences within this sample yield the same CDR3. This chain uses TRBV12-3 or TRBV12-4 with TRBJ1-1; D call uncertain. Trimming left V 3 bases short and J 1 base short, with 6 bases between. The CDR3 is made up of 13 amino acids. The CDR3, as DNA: TGTGCCAGCAGTTTCAGAAGGAACACTGAAGCTTTCTTT. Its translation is CASSFRRNTEAFF.

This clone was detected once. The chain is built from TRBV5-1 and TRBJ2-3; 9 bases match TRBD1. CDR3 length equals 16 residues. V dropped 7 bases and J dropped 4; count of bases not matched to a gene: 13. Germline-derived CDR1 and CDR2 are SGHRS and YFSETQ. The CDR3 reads CASYTGTGRRADTQYF. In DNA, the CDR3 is TGCGCCAGCTATACCGGGACAGGGAGACGGGCAGATACGCAGTATTTT.

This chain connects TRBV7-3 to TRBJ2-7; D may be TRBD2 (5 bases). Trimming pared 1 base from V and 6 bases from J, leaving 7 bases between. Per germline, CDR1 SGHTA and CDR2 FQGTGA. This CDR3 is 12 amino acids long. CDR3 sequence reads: CASSLIGGEQYF. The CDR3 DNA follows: TGTGCCAGCAGCTTAATCGGAGGCGAGCAGTACTTC.

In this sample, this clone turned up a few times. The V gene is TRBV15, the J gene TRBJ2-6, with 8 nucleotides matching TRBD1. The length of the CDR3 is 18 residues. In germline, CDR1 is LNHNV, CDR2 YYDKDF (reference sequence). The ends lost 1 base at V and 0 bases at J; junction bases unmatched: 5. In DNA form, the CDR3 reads TGTGCCACCAGCAGAGTGGCAGGGGGCTCCTCTGGGGCCAACGTCCTGACTTTC. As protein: CATSRVAGGSSGANVLTF.